This TCR beta chain was obtained from a study of blood T cell repertoires in COVID-19. Overall study context: Specimens from acute and convalescent COVID-19 originated in the United States, Italy and Spain. The cDNA or gDNA used as material had been derived from T cells, B-cell-depleted T cells, or PBMCs.

The germline CDR1 and CDR2 sequences are SGHDT and YYEEEE. The CDR3 length is 13 residues. V shed 3 bases and J shed 4 bases, with 11 bases lying between them. Original data processing: Amplification of reference gene primers was used by the study to estimate nucleated cell counts. Produced via immunoSEQ multiplex PCR; TCRdb's table is partial and in-frame only. V, J and clone size derive from that table, while D and trimming were established from the DNA sequence. The profile shows fewer than 130,000 clones, approximately 70% of them singletons. This chain links TRBV5-6 with TRBJ2-7, with unresolved D. The sequencing sample was made of peripheral blood. This clonotype originated in a man aged 80 or over with acute or convalescent COVID-19. The CDR3 DNA sequence: TGTGCCAGCAGCTCGGTCTCCCATTACGAGCAGTACTTC. Protein product: CASSSVSHYEQYF.